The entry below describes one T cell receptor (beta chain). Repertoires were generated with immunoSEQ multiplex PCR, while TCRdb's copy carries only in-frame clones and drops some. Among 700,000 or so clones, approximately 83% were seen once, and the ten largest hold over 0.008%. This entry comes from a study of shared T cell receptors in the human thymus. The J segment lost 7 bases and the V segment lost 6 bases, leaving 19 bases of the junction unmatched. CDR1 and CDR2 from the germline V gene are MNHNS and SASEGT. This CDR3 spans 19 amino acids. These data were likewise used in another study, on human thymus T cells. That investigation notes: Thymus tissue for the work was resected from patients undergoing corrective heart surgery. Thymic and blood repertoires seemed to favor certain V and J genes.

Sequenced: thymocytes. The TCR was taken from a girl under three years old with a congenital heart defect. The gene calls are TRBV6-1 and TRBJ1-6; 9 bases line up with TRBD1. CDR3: CASREPGQGFGALNSPLHF. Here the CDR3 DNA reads TGTGCCAGCAGGGAACCGGGACAGGGTTTCGGCGCACTGAATTCACCCCTCCACTTT.